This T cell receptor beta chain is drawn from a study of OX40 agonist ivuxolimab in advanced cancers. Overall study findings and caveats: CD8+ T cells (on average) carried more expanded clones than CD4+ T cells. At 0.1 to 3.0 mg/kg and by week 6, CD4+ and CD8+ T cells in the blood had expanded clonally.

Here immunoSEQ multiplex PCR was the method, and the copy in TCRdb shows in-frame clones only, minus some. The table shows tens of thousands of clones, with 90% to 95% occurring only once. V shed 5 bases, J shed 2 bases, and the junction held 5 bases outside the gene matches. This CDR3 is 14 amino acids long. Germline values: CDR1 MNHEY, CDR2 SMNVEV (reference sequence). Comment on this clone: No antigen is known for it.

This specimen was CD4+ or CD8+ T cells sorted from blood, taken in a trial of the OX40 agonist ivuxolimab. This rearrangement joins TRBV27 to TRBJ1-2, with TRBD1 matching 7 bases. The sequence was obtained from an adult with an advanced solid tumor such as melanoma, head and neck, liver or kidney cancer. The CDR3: CASSPDRENYGYTF. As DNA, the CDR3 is TGTGCCAGCAGTCCCGACAGGGAGAACTATGGCTACACCTTC.